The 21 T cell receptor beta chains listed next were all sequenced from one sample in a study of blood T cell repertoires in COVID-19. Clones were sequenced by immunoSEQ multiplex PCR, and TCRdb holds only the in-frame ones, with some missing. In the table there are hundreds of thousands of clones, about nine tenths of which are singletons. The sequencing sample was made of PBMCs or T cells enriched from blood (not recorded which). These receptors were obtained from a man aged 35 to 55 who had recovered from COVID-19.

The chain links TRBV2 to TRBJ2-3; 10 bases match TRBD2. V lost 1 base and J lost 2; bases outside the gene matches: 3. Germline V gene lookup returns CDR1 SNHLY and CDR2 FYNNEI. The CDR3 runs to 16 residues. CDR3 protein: CASSEVGTSATDTQYF. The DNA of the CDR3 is TGTGCCAGCAGTGAAGTTGGGACTAGCGCCACAGATACGCAGTATTTT.

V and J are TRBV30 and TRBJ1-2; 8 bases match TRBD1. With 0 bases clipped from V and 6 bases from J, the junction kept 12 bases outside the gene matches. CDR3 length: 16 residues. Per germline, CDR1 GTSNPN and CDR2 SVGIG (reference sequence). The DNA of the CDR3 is TGTGCCTGGAGTGTACAGTTTTGGGCAGGGGGCAATGGCTACACCTTC. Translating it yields CAWSVQFWAGGNGYTF.

The CDR3 sequence is CASSVVRQYSYEQYF. The CDR3 DNA reads as TGCGCCAGCAGCGTAGTCCGACAGTATTCCTACGAGCAGTACTTC. This chain connects TRBV5-1 to TRBJ2-7; possibly TRBD1 for D (5 bases). This CDR3 has 15 residues. V was pared by 4 bases and J by 1 base, with 15 bases between. Germline CDR1 SGHRS, CDR2 YFSETQ.

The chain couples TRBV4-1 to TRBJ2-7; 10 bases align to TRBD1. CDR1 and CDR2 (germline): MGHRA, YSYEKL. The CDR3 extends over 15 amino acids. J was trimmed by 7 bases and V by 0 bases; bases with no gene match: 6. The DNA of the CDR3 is TGCGCCAGCAGCCAAGAGAGGGGACAGGGGCGAGAGCAGTACTTC. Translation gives CASSQERGQGREQYF.

CDR3 in amino acids: CSASLASTDTQYF. DNA for the CDR3: TGCAGTGCTAGTCTAGCTAGCACAGATACGCAGTATTTT. The J gene is TRBJ2-3, the V gene TRBV20-1; maybe TRBD2 (5 bases). CDR3 size: 13 residues. CDR1 is DFQATT, CDR2 SNEGSKA, per germline (reference sequence). V lost 3 bases, J lost 0 bases, and 7 bases lay in between.

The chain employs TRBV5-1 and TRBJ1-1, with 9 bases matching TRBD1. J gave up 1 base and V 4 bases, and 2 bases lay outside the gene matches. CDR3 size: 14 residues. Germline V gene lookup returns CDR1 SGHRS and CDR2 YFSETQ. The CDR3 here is CASSPGQGNTEAFF. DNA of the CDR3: TGCGCCAGCAGCCCGGGACAGGGGAACACTGAAGCTTTCTTT.

The CDR3 nucleotides read TGTGCCATCAGTGATTCGACAGGGGGCAATGAGCAGTTCTTC. It specifies CAISDSTGGNEQFF. The J gene is TRBJ2-1, the V gene TRBV10-3; 9 bases align to TRBD1. Germline CDR1 reads ENHRY; CDR2 reads SYGVKD. The CDR3 totals 14 residues. The V segment lost 3 bases and the J segment 6 bases; nucleotides outside the gene matches: 3.

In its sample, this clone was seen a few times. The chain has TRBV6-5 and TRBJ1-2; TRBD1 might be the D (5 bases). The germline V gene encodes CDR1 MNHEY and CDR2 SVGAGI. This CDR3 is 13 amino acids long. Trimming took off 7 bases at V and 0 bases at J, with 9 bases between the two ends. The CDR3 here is CASKAGPNYGYTF. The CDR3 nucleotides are TGTGCCAGCAAAGCGGGGCCTAACTATGGCTACACCTTC.

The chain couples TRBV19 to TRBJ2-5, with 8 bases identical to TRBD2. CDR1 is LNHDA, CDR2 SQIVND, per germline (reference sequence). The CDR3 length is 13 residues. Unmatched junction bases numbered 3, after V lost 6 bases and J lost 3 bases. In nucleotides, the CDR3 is TGTGCCAGTAGCGGGGGGGCCAAAGAGACCCAGTACTTC. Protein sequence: CASSGGAKETQYF.

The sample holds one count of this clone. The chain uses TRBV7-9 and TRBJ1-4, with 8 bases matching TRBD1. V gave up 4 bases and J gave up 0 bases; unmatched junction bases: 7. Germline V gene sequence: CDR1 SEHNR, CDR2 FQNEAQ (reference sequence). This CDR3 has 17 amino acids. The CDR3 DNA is TGTGCCAGCAGCTCCGGGACAGGCCTCCCAACTAATGAAAAACTGTTTTTT. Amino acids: CASSSGTGLPTNEKLFF.

The CDR3 sequence: CSVTGTGDHGYTF. Here the CDR3 DNA reads TGCAGCGTTACCGGGACAGGGGATCATGGCTACACCTTC. The V gene is TRBV29-1, the J gene TRBJ1-2, with TRBD1 matching 10 bases. V lost 5 bases, J lost 6 bases, and 6 bases stayed unmatched. In germline, CDR1 is SQVTM, CDR2 ANQGSEA. The CDR3 is 13 amino acids.

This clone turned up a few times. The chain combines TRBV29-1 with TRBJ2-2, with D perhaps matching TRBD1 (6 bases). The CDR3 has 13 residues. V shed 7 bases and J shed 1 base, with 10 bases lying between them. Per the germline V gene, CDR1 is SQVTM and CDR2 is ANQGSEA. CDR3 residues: CSAQGQNTGELFF. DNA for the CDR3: TGCAGCGCCCAGGGACAGAACACCGGGGAGCTGTTTTTT.

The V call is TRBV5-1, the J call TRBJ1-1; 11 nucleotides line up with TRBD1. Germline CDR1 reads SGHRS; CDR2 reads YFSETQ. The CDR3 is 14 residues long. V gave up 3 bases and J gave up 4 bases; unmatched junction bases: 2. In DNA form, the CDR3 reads TGCGCCAGCAGCTGGGGGACAGGGGGCACTGAAGCTTTCTTT. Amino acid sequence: CASSWGTGGTEAFF.

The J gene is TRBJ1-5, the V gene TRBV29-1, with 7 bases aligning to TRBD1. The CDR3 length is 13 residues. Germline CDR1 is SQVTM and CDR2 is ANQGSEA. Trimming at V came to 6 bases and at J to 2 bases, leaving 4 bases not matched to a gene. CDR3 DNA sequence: TGCAGCGTAAAAACAGGGGGCAATCAGCCCCAGCATTTT. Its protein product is CSVKTGGNQPQHF.

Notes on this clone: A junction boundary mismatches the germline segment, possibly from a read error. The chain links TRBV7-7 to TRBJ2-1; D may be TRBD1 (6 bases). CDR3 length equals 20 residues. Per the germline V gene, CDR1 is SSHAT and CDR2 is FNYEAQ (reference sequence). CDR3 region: CASSPQTGLAGPKSYNEQFF. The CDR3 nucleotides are TGTGCTAGCAGCCCCCAGACAGGCCTTGCCGGTCCGAAATCATACAATGAGCAGTTCTTC.

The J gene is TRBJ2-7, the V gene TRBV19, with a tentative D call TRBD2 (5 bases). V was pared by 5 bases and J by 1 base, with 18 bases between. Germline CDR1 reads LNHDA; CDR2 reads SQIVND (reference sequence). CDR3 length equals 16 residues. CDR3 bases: TGTGCCAGTAGTCCCGGAGGTCTGGGCCTATCCTACGAGCAGTACTTC. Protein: CASSPGGLGLSYEQYF.

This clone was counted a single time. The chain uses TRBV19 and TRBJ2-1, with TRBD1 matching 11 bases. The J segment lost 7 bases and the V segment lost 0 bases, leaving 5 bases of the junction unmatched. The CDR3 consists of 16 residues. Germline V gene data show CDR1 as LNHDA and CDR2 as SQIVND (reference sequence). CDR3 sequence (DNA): TGTGCCAGTAGTATAGAAGGGACAGGGGGGAGGAATGAGCAGTTCTTC. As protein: CASSIEGTGGRNEQFF. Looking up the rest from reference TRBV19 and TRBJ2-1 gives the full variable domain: DGGITQSPKYLFRKEGQNVTLSCEQNLNHDAMYWYRQDPGQGLRLIYYSQIVNDFQKGDIAEGYSVSREKKESFPLTVTSAQKNPTAFYLCASSIEGTGGRNEQFFGPGTRLTVL.

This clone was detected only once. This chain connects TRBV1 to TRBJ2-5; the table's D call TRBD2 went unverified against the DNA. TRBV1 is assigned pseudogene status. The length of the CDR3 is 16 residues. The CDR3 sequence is CTSSPTTSGSGETQYF. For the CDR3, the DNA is TGCACCAGCAGCCCAACCACTAGCGGGAGCGGTGAGACCCAGTACTTC.

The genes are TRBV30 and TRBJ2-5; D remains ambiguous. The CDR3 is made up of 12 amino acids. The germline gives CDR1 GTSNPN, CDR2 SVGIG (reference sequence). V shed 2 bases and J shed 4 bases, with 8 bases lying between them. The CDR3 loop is CAWSRSGETQYF. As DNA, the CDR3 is TGTGCCTGGAGTCGATCCGGAGAGACCCAGTACTTC.

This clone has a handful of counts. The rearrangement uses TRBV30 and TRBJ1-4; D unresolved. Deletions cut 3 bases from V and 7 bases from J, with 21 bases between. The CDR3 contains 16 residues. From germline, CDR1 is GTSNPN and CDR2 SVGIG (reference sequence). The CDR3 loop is CAWSASHRGSGEKLFF. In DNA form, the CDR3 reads TGTGCCTGGAGCGCGAGCCACCGGGGATCCGGTGAAAAACTGTTTTTT.

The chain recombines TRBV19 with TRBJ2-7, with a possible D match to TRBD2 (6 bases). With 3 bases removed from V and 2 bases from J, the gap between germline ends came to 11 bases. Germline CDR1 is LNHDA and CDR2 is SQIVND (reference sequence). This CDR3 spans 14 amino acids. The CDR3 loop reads CASSMGGEAYEQYF. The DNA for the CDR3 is TGTGCCAGTAGTATGGGAGGAGAGGCCTACGAGCAGTACTTC.